Following are 30 T cell receptor beta chains from one sample sequenced in a study of tumor-infiltrating lymphocytes in primary liver carcinoma. Without any cell sorting, roughly 20-30 mg of bulk tissue yielded co-extracted RNA and DNA. A primer matching the constant region was used to make TCR beta cDNA from approximately 500 ng of total RNA. ARM-PCR, slightly modified, supplied the TCR beta libraries through three nested multiplex PCR rounds. Primers for the first two PCR rounds were TRBV1-TRBV30 forward primers and a C-beta reverse primer (about 10 cycles per round). From the multiplex PCR reads, TCRdb called clonotypes with MiXCR, one entry per CDR3 protein. There are around 70,000 distinct CDR3 sequences in the sample; roughly three quarters occur only once, and 25% to 30% lies in the top ten. Material: liver tumor tissue from sampling region 4. Subset denoted: tumor region T4, right-lateral pole. Receptors originate from a middle-aged man with primary liver carcinoma and hepatitis B virus infection.

As regards this clonotype: One end of the junction does not line up with germline, which may come from a read error. The chain uses TRBV6-6 and TRBJ2-7; TRBD2 might be the D (6 bases). Germline V CDR1 and CDR2: MNHNY, SVGAGI (reference sequence). This CDR3 has 21 residues. For the CDR3, the DNA is TGTACCAGCAGTTACTCGATGGGGCGACTGGGACTCCCCGTAGACCTCTACGAGCAGTACTTT. Encoded protein: CTSSYSMGRLGLPVDLYEQYF.

In its sample, this clonotype was seen many times. The V and J genes are TRBV28 and TRBJ2-7; 11 bases are shared with TRBD1. The germline V gene has CDR1 MDHEN and CDR2 SYDVKM. The CDR3 spans 15 residues. V dropped 6 bases and J dropped 4; count of bases not matched to a gene: 8. The CDR3 bases are TGTGCCAGCAGCCTTCCCGGGACAGGGGGATACGAGCAGTACTTC. It encodes CASSLPGTGGYEQYF.

This clonotype was recorded at least ten times. The chain combines TRBV7-9 with TRBJ1-4, with a possible D match to TRBD1 (6 bases). Germline CDR1 SEHNR, CDR2 FQNEAQ (reference sequence). Deletions cut 4 bases from V and 8 bases from J, with 17 bases between. This CDR3 spans 15 amino acids. This CDR3 reads CASSSSGLGGEKLFF. The CDR3 DNA is TGTGCCAGCAGCTCCTCGGGCCTCGGGGGCGAAAAACTGTTTTTT.

This clonotype has only a few counts. At one end the junction does not follow the germline gene, possibly because of a read error. The chain couples TRBV4-1 to TRBJ2-3; 10 positions match TRBD1. The CDR3 contains 16 residues. In germline, CDR1 is MGHRA, CDR2 YSYEKL. CDR3 sequence: CSSSQLGTGVTDTQYF. CDR3 DNA sequence: TGCTCCAGCAGTCAGCTCGGGACAGGGGTTACAGATACGCAGTATTTT.

J is TRBJ2-7 and V is TRBV29-1; D gene uncertain. The germline V gene encodes CDR1 SQVTM and CDR2 ANQGSEA. This CDR3 comprises 13 residues. The CDR3 DNA reads TGCAGTGTTTTTTTGCAGGCGACCTACGAGCAGTACTTC. The encoded protein is CSVFLQATYEQYF.

Notes on this clonotype: Since the CDR3 does not end with the conserved phenylalanine or tryptophan, this likely comes from a read error. The chain employs TRBV7-9 and TRBJ2-7; possibly TRBD1 for D (5 bases). This CDR3 has 12 amino acids. V was shortened by 11 bases and J by 2 bases, with 13 bases between the two germline ends. Per germline, CDR1 SEHNR and CDR2 FQNEAQ (reference sequence). Here the CDR3 reads CASEEQAYEQYL. The CDR3 nucleotides are TGTGCCTCGGAAGAACAGGCCTACGAGCAGTACCTC.

The V gene is TRBV28, the J gene TRBJ1-4; no firm D call. V dropped 4 bases and J dropped 2 bases, with 17 bases sitting between them. The CDR3 is made up of 17 amino acids. Germline CDR1 reads MDHEN; CDR2 reads SYDVKM. The CDR3 coding sequence is TGTGCCAGCAGTTGGGGAGGGAGGGTTCGCACTAATGAAAAACTGTTTTTT. Protein: CASSWGGRVRTNEKLFF.

V usage is TRBV11-2 and J usage is TRBJ2-7; 8 bases line up with TRBD1. Trimming cost V 0 bases and J 8 bases; bases outside gene matches: 12. There are 16 residues in the CDR3. Germline CDR1 and CDR2: SGHAT and FQNNGV. The CDR3, as DNA: TGTGCCAGCAGCTTAGAGGTCTGGACAGGGACGGGTAAGCAGTACTTC. Its translation: CASSLEVWTGTGKQYF.

As for this clonotype: Germline is not matched at one junction end, which may reflect a read error. This chain uses TRBV11-2 with TRBJ2-5; D is unresolved. Germline CDR1 and CDR2: SGHAT and FQNNGV. CDR3 length: 14 amino acids. CDR3 in amino acids: CASSLEWVQEIQYF. In DNA, the CDR3 is TGTGCCAGCAGCCTCGAGTGGGTCCAAGAGATCCAGTACTTC. Combining the CDR3 with reference TRBV11-2 and TRBJ2-5 gives the whole variable domain EAGVAQSPRYKIIEKRQSVAFWCNPISGHATLYWYQQILGQGPKLLIQFQNNGVVDDSQLPKDRFSAERLKGVDSTLKIQPAKLEDSAVYLCASSLEWVQEIQYFGPGTRLLVL.

Worth noting for this clonotype: A much bigger clone sits one base away, suggesting this may be a read error. This chain uses TRBV30 with TRBJ2-7; 12 bases fit TRBD1. The CDR3 is 16 residues long. The germline V gene has CDR1 GTSNPN and CDR2 SVGIG (reference sequence). The CDR3 DNA reads as TGTGTCTGGAGCGTCAGACGGGACAGGGGGCGTTACGAGCAGTACTTC. This sequence encodes CVWSVRRDRGRYEQYF.

This chain connects TRBV20-1 to TRBJ2-1, with 15 nucleotides matching TRBD2. This CDR3 contains 16 residues. Germline CDR1 is DFQATT and CDR2 is SNEGSKA (reference sequence). CDR3 residues: CSARTSGRAMENEQFF. DNA of the CDR3: TGCAGCGCTCGGACTAGCGGGAGGGCCATGGAAAATGAGCAGTTCTTC.

This chain links TRBV28 with TRBJ2-1; 11 nucleotides line up with TRBD1. This CDR3 region has 16 residues. The germline V gene has CDR1 MDHEN and CDR2 SYDVKM. V lost 6 bases, J lost 4 bases, and 8 bases stayed unmatched. The CDR3 spells CASSRAGTGGYNEQFF. CDR3 DNA sequence: TGTGCCAGCAGCCGAGCCGGGACAGGGGGGTACAATGAGCAGTTCTTC.

In regard to this clonotype: Germline is not matched at one junction end, which may reflect a read error. The chain carries TRBV12-3 or TRBV12-4 and TRBJ2-2; possibly TRBD2 for D (5 bases). The CDR3 length is 14 residues. In nucleotides, the CDR3 is TGTGGCAGCAGTTCCCGACATCCTCCCGGGGAGTTGTTTTTT. It is translated as CGSSSRHPPGELFF.

This clonotype was counted only a few times. The junction differs from germline at one of its ends, possibly a read error. The gene calls are TRBV7-9 and TRBJ2-5; TRBD1 matches at 10 bases. The CDR3 has 14 residues. In germline, CDR1 is SEHNR, CDR2 FQNEAQ (reference sequence). The chain's CDR3 is CASQGTGAFETRYF. The CDR3 nucleotides read TGTGCCAGCCAAGGGACAGGGGCCTTTGAGACCCGGTACTTC.

Worth noting for this clonotype: Relative to the germline gene, one junction end is altered; a read error may explain this. V and J are TRBV12-3 or TRBV12-4 and TRBJ2-5; either TRBD1 or TRBD2 may fit D (6 bases each). The CDR3 extends over 15 amino acids. CDR3 bases: TGTGCCAGCAGTAGAGGGGGGAGCTGGGAAGACACCCAGTACTTC. Its protein is CASSRGGSWEDTQYF.

This clonotype occurred many times. The chain links TRBV11-2 to TRBJ2-5; 13 nucleotides agree with TRBD2. This CDR3 has 16 residues. After removal of 5 bases from V and 5 bases from J, the junction contained 8 bases not matched to a gene. Germline V gene data show CDR1 as SGHAT and CDR2 as FQNNGV. CDR3 sequence reads: CASSDPGTSGTETQYF. As DNA, the CDR3 is TGTGCCAGCAGCGACCCCGGGACTAGCGGGACCGAGACCCAGTACTTC.

Comments on this clonotype: An end of the junction does not agree with germline; a read error may underlie this. This chain links TRBV12-3 or TRBV12-4 with TRBJ2-7; D unclear. The CDR3 spans 14 residues. The CDR3 sequence is CASSDVSSSYEEYF. The CDR3 DNA reads as TGTGCCAGCAGTGACGTGTCTTCCTCCTACGAGGAGTACTTC.

Turning to this clonotype: Likely a read error: the CDR3 ends without its conserved phenylalanine or tryptophan. The chain combines TRBV11-2 with TRBJ2-3; D call uncertain. From germline, CDR1 is SGHAT and CDR2 FQNNGV. The CDR3 contains 14 residues. With 10 bases removed from V and 4 bases from J, the gap between germline ends came to 18 bases. The CDR3 loop reads CAIGPGSPSDTQYY. In nucleotides, the CDR3 is TGTGCCATCGGCCCGGGCTCCCCGTCAGATACGCAGTATTAT.

Details on this clonotype: A much larger clone differs from this one at a single base, so this may be a read error. The chain uses TRBV14 and TRBJ1-4, with D hard to call. The CDR3 loop spans 12 amino acids. Germline CDR1 SGHDN, CDR2 FVKESK. The CDR3: CVSSYHFEKLFF. The CDR3 DNA reads as TGTGTCAGCAGCTACCATTTTGAAAAACTGTTTTTT. The whole variable domain, filled in from reference TRBV14 and TRBJ1-4, reads EAGVTQFPSHSVIEKGQTVTLRCDPISGHDNLYWYRRVMGKEIKFLLHFVKESKQDESGMPNNRFLAERTGGTYSTLKVQPAELEDSGVYFCVSSYHFEKLFFGSGTQLSVL.

Written as DNA, the CDR3 is TGCGCCAGCAGCCAAGATAGGAGGGCAGGCATGAACACTGAAGCTTTCTTT. This translates into CASSQDRRAGMNTEAFF. The chain uses TRBV4-1 and TRBJ1-1, with D unresolved. This CDR3 comprises 17 residues. From germline, CDR1 is MGHRA and CDR2 YSYEKL. The V gene lost 0 bases and the J gene lost 0 bases, with 14 bases spanning the gap.

As to this clonotype: The junction differs from germline at one of its ends, possibly a read error. J is TRBJ2-1 and V is TRBV11-1, with unresolved D. CDR1 is SGHAT and CDR2 is FQDESV in the germline V gene (reference sequence). This CDR3 region has 13 residues. For the CDR3, the DNA is TGTGCTAGCAGCTTGTGCCGGGCAAATGAGCAGTTCTTC. It codes for CASSLCRANEQFF.

This clonotype was detected a few times. Just one base apart from a much larger clone, this may be a read error. This rearrangement joins TRBV28 to TRBJ2-3; perhaps TRBD2 as D (5 bases). The CDR3 runs 15 residues. Germline loops: CDR1 MDHEN, CDR2 SYDVKM. V was cut by 2 bases and J by 2 bases, with 11 bases left in between. CDR3 sequence (DNA): TGTGCCAGCAGTTTAGCGAGGGTTGACACAGATACGCAGTATTTT. Its translation: CASSLARVDTDTQYF.

Comments on this clonotype: The junction departs from germline at one end; a sequencing error may be responsible. This chain connects TRBV29-1 to TRBJ2-3, with 12 bases fitting TRBD2. The CDR3 is 15 amino acids. From germline, CDR1 is SQVTM and CDR2 ANQGSEA. Here the CDR3 reads CRVQTLAGGLDTQYF. In DNA, the CDR3 is TGCCGCGTTCAAACCCTAGCGGGAGGGCTAGATACGCAGTATTTT.

The chain joins TRBV9 to TRBJ2-1; 9 bases align to TRBD1. This CDR3 is 16 amino acids long. Unmatched junction bases numbered 13, after V lost 3 bases and J lost 9 bases. Germline CDR1 SGDLS, CDR2 YYNGEE. The CDR3 coding sequence is TGTGCCAGCAGCGCCCACCAGGGACAGGGAGTGGGTGAGCAGTTCTTC. Protein product: CASSAHQGQGVGEQFF.

This clonotype was counted at least ten times. The chain joins TRBV29-1 to TRBJ2-5; D is ambiguous. Trimming cost V 7 bases and J 0 bases, with 9 bases left between them. This CDR3 region has 12 residues. CDR1 SQVTM and CDR2 ANQGSEA come from the germline V gene. CDR3 sequence reads: CSGRAYQETQYF. In DNA form, the CDR3 reads TGCAGCGGCCGAGCGTACCAAGAGACCCAGTACTTC.

Points on this clonotype: This likely comes from a read error, as the CDR3 has no conserved phenylalanine or tryptophan at its end. The J gene is TRBJ2-7, the V gene TRBV11-2; perhaps TRBD2 as D (6 bases). This CDR3 has 12 residues. Germline values: CDR1 SGHAT, CDR2 FQNNGV. CDR3: CAGSPEGYEQYS. CDR3 nucleotides: TGTGCCGGCAGCCCGGAGGGCTACGAGCAGTACTCC.

This clonotype was found many times. This chain uses TRBV5-4 with TRBJ1-4, with D possibly matching TRBD1 (6 bases). CDR3 length: 15 residues. The germline V gene encodes CDR1 SGHNT and CDR2 YYREEE (reference sequence). The V end lost 1 base, the J end lost 2 bases, and 9 bases lay between the germline ends. CDR3 bases: TGTGCCAGCAGCTTGAGTAGGGGGACTAATGAAAAACTGTTTTTT. Its protein is CASSLSRGTNEKLFF.

Comments on this clonotype: This sequence may be a read error, since a much larger clone differs from it by one base. This chain connects TRBV30 to TRBJ1-6; tentative D call: TRBD1 (6 bases). The CDR3 covers 13 residues. Germline V lookup: CDR1 GTSNPN, CDR2 SVGIG (reference sequence). The CDR3: CVWSVQGNSPLHF. The CDR3 bases are TGTGTCTGGAGTGTACAGGGTAATTCACCCCTCCACTTT.

Concerning this clonotype: Relative to the germline gene, one junction end is altered; a read error may explain this. The chain recombines TRBV11-3 with TRBJ2-1, with 8 positions matching TRBD2. Germline values: CDR1 SGHNT, CDR2 YENEEA. This CDR3 comprises 16 residues. In DNA, the CDR3 is TGTGCCAGCAGCTTATCAGGGACCAGCGGGAGAGGCGAGCATTTCTTC. It codes for CASSLSGTSGRGEHFF.

Turning to this clonotype: At one boundary the junction diverges from the germline segment, which might be a read error. The chain is built from TRBV28 and TRBJ1-4; D gene uncertain. CDR1 and CDR2 (germline): MDHEN, SYDVKM. The CDR3 contains 16 residues. The CDR3 coding sequence is TGTGCCGGCAGTTCCTCGACTAGGACTGGGAGGGAAAAACTGTTCTTT. Residues: CAGSSSTRTGREKLFF.